These T cell receptor beta chains were read from a single sample in a study of blood T cell repertoires in COVID-19. Measured with immunoSEQ multiplex PCR; TCRdb has only the in-frame clones, and not every one. The sample includes about 180,000 clones, about three quarters seen only once; the top ten take around 11%. Source material: peripheral blood. These TCRs come from a woman older than 75 with COVID-19, enrolled during active disease. CDR3s include the opening cysteine and the closing phenylalanine or tryptophan. A D gene is named only where the DNA matches it firmly. The size field is filled for only some rows; it gives once, few, many or a size class.

CDR3nt: TGCAGTGCTAGTAATCGTCAGCGGGGTTATTCGGGGGAGCAGTTCTTC
CDR3aa: CSASNRQRGYSGEQFF
abundance: .
d_gene: TRBD2
v_gene: TRBV20-1
j_gene: TRBJ2-1

CDR3nt: TGTGCCAGCAGTCAACTGGACACTGAAGCTTTCTTT
CDR3aa: CASSQLDTEAFF
abundance: few
d_gene: .
v_gene: TRBV6-6
j_gene: TRBJ1-1

CDR3nt: TGTGCCAGCAGCTTGACAAGAAACACTGAAGCTTTCTTT
CDR3aa: CASSLTRNTEAFF
abundance: .
d_gene: .
v_gene: TRBV5-8
j_gene: TRBJ1-1

CDR3nt: TGTGCCTTGGGACAGGGGCCTAGAAACACCATATATTTT
CDR3aa: CALGQGPRNTIYF
abundance: .
d_gene: TRBD1
v_gene: TRBV30
j_gene: TRBJ1-3

CDR3nt: TGTGCCAGCAGCCCAAGAGGGGCTAGCGGGAGCCATGAGCAGTTCTTC
CDR3aa: CASSPRGASGSHEQFF
abundance: .
d_gene: TRBD2
v_gene: TRBV5-8
j_gene: TRBJ2-1

CDR3nt: TGTGCCAGCAGTTTATTGGGGGCGGCTGAGGGCTACACCTTC
CDR3aa: CASSLLGAAEGYTF
abundance: .
d_gene: .
v_gene: TRBV27
j_gene: TRBJ1-2

CDR3nt: TGCGCCAGCAGCCAGGGACAGGGGAACACCGGGGAGCTGTTTTTT
CDR3aa: CASSQGQGNTGELFF
abundance: few
d_gene: TRBD1
v_gene: TRBV4-1
j_gene: TRBJ2-2

CDR3nt: TGTGCCATCAGTGAGTCTGGGACTAGCGGTAGAAGCTCCTACAATGAGCAGTTCTTC
CDR3aa: CAISESGTSGRSSYNEQFF
abundance: .
d_gene: TRBD2
v_gene: TRBV10-3
j_gene: TRBJ2-1

CDR3nt: TGTGCCAGCAGCGGGGAAACTAGAATGAACACTGAAGCTTTCTTT
CDR3aa: CASSGETRMNTEAFF
abundance: .
d_gene: .
v_gene: TRBV2
j_gene: TRBJ1-1

CDR3nt: TGTGCCAGCAGCTTAGAACTCAACACCGGGGAGCTGTTTTTT
CDR3aa: CASSLELNTGELFF
abundance: .
d_gene: .
v_gene: TRBV7-9
j_gene: TRBJ2-2

CDR3nt: TGTGCCTGGAGTGTACCCATAGCGGGGGCTAGCACAGATACGCAGTATTTT
CDR3aa: CAWSVPIAGASTDTQYF
abundance: .
d_gene: TRBD2
v_gene: TRBV30
j_gene: TRBJ2-3

CDR3nt: TGTGCCAGCACCTCCTTGGGCAGGGTGGTTAATGAGCAGTTCTTC
CDR3aa: CASTSLGRVVNEQFF
abundance: .
d_gene: .
v_gene: TRBV27
j_gene: TRBJ2-1

CDR3nt: TGTGCCAGCAGTGATTTTCTTGGCTACACCTTC
CDR3aa: CASSDFLGYTF
abundance: .
d_gene: .
v_gene: TRBV6-1
j_gene: TRBJ1-2

CDR3nt: TGTGCCAGCAGTGAAGGCAGGGAGGCTACCTTC
CDR3aa: CASSEGREATF
abundance: .
d_gene: .
v_gene: TRBV6-1
j_gene: TRBJ1-2

CDR3nt: TGCGCCACCCGTAGGGACATTGCCTACGAGCAGTACTTC
CDR3aa: CATRRDIAYEQYF
abundance: .
d_gene: .
v_gene: TRBV5-1
j_gene: TRBJ2-7

CDR3nt: TGTGCCAGTAGTCTCTCGGCAGGGTCCTATGGCTACACCTTC
CDR3aa: CASSLSAGSYGYTF
abundance: few
d_gene: .
v_gene: TRBV19
j_gene: TRBJ1-2

CDR3nt: TGTGCCAGCAGCGTAGGTCAGAGGACAGATACGCAGTATTTT
CDR3aa: CASSVGQRTDTQYF
abundance: .
d_gene: .
v_gene: TRBV9
j_gene: TRBJ2-3